This T cell receptor (beta chain) was sequenced for a study of technical replicates of blood from a few donors. Repertoires were generated with immunoSEQ multiplex PCR, while TCRdb's copy carries only in-frame clones and drops some. The sample has roughly 69,000 clones, roughly 97% seen once. Germline V gene lookup returns CDR1 LNHDA and CDR2 SQIVND (reference sequence). Trimming cost V 5 bases and J 5 bases; bases outside gene matches: 5. This CDR3 contains 15 residues. The genes are TRBV19 and TRBJ1-5, with 11 bases lining up with TRBD1. This sequence originates from a human donor in good health. Sequenced material: T cells isolated from PBMCs. The CDR3 is CASSPRTGGHQPQHF. CDR3 sequence (DNA): TGTGCCAGTAGTCCCCGGACAGGGGGCCATCAGCCCCAGCATTTT.